This is a list of T cell receptor beta chains from one sample in a study of control samples from healthy donors and cancer patients. Only in-frame clones appear in the TCRdb table, and some are missing; sequencing was by immunoSEQ multiplex PCR. The profile shows some 150,000 clones, over 90% of them singletons. The sequencing input was blood. The receptors derive from a man aged 50 or older in good health. CDR3s include the opening cysteine and the closing phenylalanine or tryptophan. The D gene is left open where the match is weak. Clone size appears in some rows only: once, few, many, or a class for an expanded clone.

CDR3 length,V gene,clone size,J gene,D gene,CDR3 DNA,CDR3 protein
18,TRBV7-9,.,TRBJ2-7,TRBD2,TGTGCCAGCAGCTTAGGCCTTTTAGCGGGAAGGCCCTCCTACGAGCAGTACTTC,CASSLGLLAGRPSYEQYF
13,TRBV11-1,.,TRBJ1-1,.,TGTGCCAGCAGCATTACAGGGAGAGCTGAAGCTTTCTTT,CASSITGRAEAFF
15,TRBV28,.,TRBJ1-3,.,TGTGCCAGCAGTTTATTTAGACAAGTTGGAAACACCATATATTTT,CASSLFRQVGNTIYF
17,TRBV29-1,.,TRBJ1-5,TRBD1,TGCAGCGGACAGGGCTCCGTCCCTCTTTATAGCAATCAGCCCCAGCATTTT,CSGQGSVPLYSNQPQHF
15,TRBV5-1,.,TRBJ2-3,.,TGCGCCAGCAGCTTGGCCTTGGGGGCGGTGGATACGCAGTATTTT,CASSLALGAVDTQYF
15,TRBV13,.,TRBJ2-3,TRBD2,TGTGCCAGCAGCTTCTCTAGCGGGAGGGGAGATACGCAGTATTTT,CASSFSSGRGDTQYF
12,TRBV18,.,TRBJ1-1,.,TGTGCCAGCTCACTAAGGGACGGTGAAGCTTTCTTT,CASSLRDGEAFF
15,TRBV15,.,TRBJ1-1,.,TGTGCCACCAGCAGAGCTCAACAGGTGAACACTGAAGCTTTCTTT,CATSRAQQVNTEAFF
15,TRBV28,.,TRBJ1-1,.,TGTGCCAGCAGTTCGCCGGGACCTACGAACACTGAAGCTTTCTTT,CASSSPGPTNTEAFF
16,TRBV5-1,.,TRBJ2-1,.,TGCGCCAGCAGCTTTCTAGCGACCAGCTCCTACAATGAGCAGTTCTTC,CASSFLATSSYNEQFF
12,TRBV5-1,.,TRBJ1-6,.,TGCGCCAGCAGCTTGGTAAATTCACCCCTCCACTTT,CASSLVNSPLHF
17,TRBV5-8,.,TRBJ1-6,.,TGTGCCAGCAGCTGGGGCGGCAGGGGCCGTAATAATTCACCCCTCCACTTT,CASSWGGRGRNNSPLHF
12,TRBV28,.,TRBJ2-7,.,TGTGCCAGCACCCTCGGGGCCCGGGAGCAGTACTTC,CASTLGAREQYF
14,TRBV25-1,.,TRBJ2-7,.,TGTGCCAGCAGTGGGCAGTCAAGCTCCTACGAGCAGTACTTC,CASSGQSSSYEQYF
12,TRBV10-2,.,TRBJ2-1,TRBD1,TGCGCCAGCAAATGGACAGGGTGGGAGCAGTTCTTC,CASKWTGWEQFF
16,TRBV6-1,.,TRBJ1-5,.,TGTGCCAGCAGTGAAGGTTCCGGGGGCCGGGGACAGCCCCAGCATTTT,CASSEGSGGRGQPQHF
17,TRBV7-3,.,TRBJ2-7,TRBD2,TGTGCCAGCAGCCTAACCGGGACTAGCGGGAGTATCTACGAGCAGTACTTC,CASSLTGTSGSIYEQYF
14,TRBV7-9,.,TRBJ1-4,TRBD1,TGTGCCAGCAGCTTCGGGACAGTAGATGAAAAACTGTTTTTT,CASSFGTVDEKLFF
13,TRBV3-1/TRBV3-2,.,TRBJ1-1,TRBD1,TGTGCCAGCAGGACAGGGAGGTTCTCTGAAGCTTTCTTT,CASRTGRFSEAFF
13,TRBV29-1,.,TRBJ2-1,.,TGCAGCGTTTACGTGAGTTCAGGGGATGAGCAGTTCTTC,CSVYVSSGDEQFF
14,TRBV30,.,TRBJ2-7,TRBD2,TGTGCCTGGGACCACGGGACTAGCGGTTACGAGCAGTACTTC,CAWDHGTSGYEQYF
14,TRBV19,.,TRBJ2-4,.,TGTGCCAGTAGTATAGGTGACACGTTAAACATTCAGTACTTC,CASSIGDTLNIQYF
13,TRBV5-1,.,TRBJ2-1,.,TGCGCCAGCGCGGTACAGGGAAACAATGAGCAGTTCTTC,CASAVQGNNEQFF
14,TRBV28,.,TRBJ1-5,.,TGTGCCAGCAGTTGGGGCAGACGAAATCAGCCCCAGCATTTT,CASSWGRRNQPQHF
14,TRBV4-1,.,TRBJ2-1,.,TGCGCCAGCAGCCAAGAGGGGGCGTCCAATGAGCAGTTCTTC,CASSQEGASNEQFF
15,TRBV5-4,.,TRBJ2-2,.,TGTGCCAGCAGTGCAGCCGGGGGCGGGGCCGGGGAGCTGTTTTTT,CASSAAGGGAGELFF
15,TRBV2,.,TRBJ1-5,.,TGTGCCAGCAGTGAAGCCCGCAGGGGTAATCAGCCCCAGCATTTT,CASSEARRGNQPQHF
14,TRBV27,.,TRBJ2-5,TRBD2,TGTGCCAGCAGTGGACTAGCGGGAAGAGAGACCCAGTACTTC,CASSGLAGRETQYF
13,TRBV19,.,TRBJ1-1,TRBD1,TGTGCCAGTATGGGAGGGGGCAGGCCTGAAGCTTTCTTT,CASMGGGRPEAFF
15,TRBV5-4,.,TRBJ2-1,.,TGTGCCAGCACCTCACGGCTAGCGGGACAGGATGAGCAGTTCTTC,CASTSRLAGQDEQFF
13,TRBV6-5,.,TRBJ2-1,.,TGTGCCAGCAGTCTGGCCCTCTACAATGAGCAGTTCTTC,CASSLALYNEQFF
11,TRBV19,.,TRBJ2-1,.,TGTGCCAGTAGCCACGCCTATGAGCAGTTCTTC,CASSHAYEQFF
13,TRBV11-2,.,TRBJ1-2,.,TGTGCCAGCAGCCTGACTGGGAGGGAGGGCTACACCTTC,CASSLTGREGYTF
17,TRBV5-1,.,TRBJ1-4,TRBD1,TGCGCCAGCAGCTGGGGAGGGACAGGTGGAACTAATGAAAAACTGTTTTTT,CASSWGGTGGTNEKLFF
14,TRBV6-5,.,TRBJ1-2,.,TGTGCCAGCACCCCAAGCCGCAATAATTGGGGCTACACCTTC,CASTPSRNNWGYTF
13,TRBV2,.,TRBJ1-5,TRBD1,TGTGCCAGCAGTTCCGGGACAGTACAGCCCCAGCATTTT,CASSSGTVQPQHF
14,TRBV15,once,TRBJ2-5,.,TGTGCCACCAGCAGAGATCGGGTACAAGAGACCCAGTACTTC,CATSRDRVQETQYF
15,TRBV28,.,TRBJ2-7,TRBD1,TGTGCCAGCAGTTTCGGGACAGGGGGTCCCTACGAGCAGTACTTC,CASSFGTGGPYEQYF
15,TRBV18,once,TRBJ2-4,.,TGTGCCAGCTCACCAGTGTCCTCCAAGGAAAACATTCAGTACTTC,CASSPVSSKENIQYF
12,TRBV12-3/TRBV12-4,.,TRBJ2-3,.,TGTGCCAGCAGTTTGATGGCAGATACGCAGTATTTT,CASSLMADTQYF
15,TRBV6-1,.,TRBJ2-7,.,TGTGCCAGCAGTGATCCCGGGACTGTTCCCTACGAGCAGTACTTC,CASSDPGTVPYEQYF
15,TRBV5-1,.,TRBJ1-2,.,TGCGCCAGCAGCTTGGCTTCCACTGCAGACTATGGCTACACCTTC,CASSLASTADYGYTF
14,TRBV10-3,.,TRBJ1-5,.,TGTGCCATCAGTGAGGCGGGGAGCAATCAGCCCCAGCATTTT,CAISEAGSNQPQHF
12,TRBV5-6,.,TRBJ2-5,.,TGTGCCAGTGAGCGGATCCAAGAGACCCAGTACTTC,CASERIQETQYF
16,TRBV9,.,TRBJ2-2,.,TGTGCCAGCAGCCATTTAAAGAGAGGAAGTTCCGGGGAGCTGTTTTTT,CASSHLKRGSSGELFF
11,TRBV6-5,.,TRBJ1-4,TRBD1,TGTGCCATCGACAGGGACGGAAAACTGTTTTTT,CAIDRDGKLFF
16,TRBV11-2,once,TRBJ2-4,TRBD1,TGTGCCAGCAGCCCTCGGACAGGTCTGGCCAAAAACATTCAGTACTTC,CASSPRTGLAKNIQYF
13,TRBV12-3/TRBV12-4,.,TRBJ1-5,.,TGTGCCAGCAGCCTGGGGAGCAATCAGCCCCAGCATTTT,CASSLGSNQPQHF
14,TRBV27,.,TRBJ2-3,.,TGTGCCAGCAGTTTTTGGCAGAACACAGATACGCAGTATTTT,CASSFWQNTDTQYF
14,TRBV5-6,.,TRBJ2-5,TRBD2,TGTGCCAGCAGCTTGGGACTAGCGGTAGAGACCCAGTACTTC,CASSLGLAVETQYF